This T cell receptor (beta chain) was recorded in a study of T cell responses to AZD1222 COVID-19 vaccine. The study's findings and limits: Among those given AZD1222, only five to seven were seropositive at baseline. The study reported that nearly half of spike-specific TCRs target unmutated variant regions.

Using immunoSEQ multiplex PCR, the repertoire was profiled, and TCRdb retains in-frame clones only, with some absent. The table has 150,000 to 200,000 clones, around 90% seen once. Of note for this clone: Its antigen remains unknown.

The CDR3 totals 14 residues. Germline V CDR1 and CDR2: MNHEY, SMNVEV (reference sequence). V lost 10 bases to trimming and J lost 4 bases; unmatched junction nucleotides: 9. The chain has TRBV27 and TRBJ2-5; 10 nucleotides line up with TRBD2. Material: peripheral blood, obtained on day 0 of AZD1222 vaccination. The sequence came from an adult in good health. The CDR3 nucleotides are TGTGCCACTGCTAGCGGGGGAGGAGGAGAGACCCAGTACTTC. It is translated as CATASGGGGETQYF.